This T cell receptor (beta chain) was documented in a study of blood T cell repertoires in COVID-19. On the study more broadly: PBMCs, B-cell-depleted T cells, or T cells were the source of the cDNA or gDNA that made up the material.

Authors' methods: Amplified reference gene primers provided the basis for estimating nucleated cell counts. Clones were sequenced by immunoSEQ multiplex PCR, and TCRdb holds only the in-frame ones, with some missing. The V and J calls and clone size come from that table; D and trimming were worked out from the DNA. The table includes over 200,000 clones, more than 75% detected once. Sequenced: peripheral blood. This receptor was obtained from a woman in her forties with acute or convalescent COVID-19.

The CDR3 DNA reads as TGCGCCAGCAGTCCGGACAGGCCTTTTCAAGAGACCCAGTACTTC. Translated, it gives CASSPDRPFQETQYF. The chain joins TRBV4-3 to TRBJ2-5; 7 nucleotides match TRBD1. The CDR3 consists of 15 residues. Trimming at V came to 6 bases and at J to 2 bases, leaving 9 bases not matched to a gene. Germline values: CDR1 LGHNA, CDR2 YSLEER.